Listed below are T cell receptor beta chains from one sample, sequenced in a study of T cells after posttransplantation cyclophosphamide. TCRdb's copy holds only in-frame clones and misses some; the assay was immunoSEQ multiplex PCR. This repertoire holds tens of thousands of clones, and none appear only once. What was sequenced was PBMCs. Every receptor here comes from a woman aged 55-70 years in good health, CMV-negative, and a related stem cell transplant donor. Both conserved end residues are part of each CDR3. The order of the fields is clone size, D gene, J gene, V gene, CDR3 protein, CDR3 DNA. A D gene is named only where the DNA matches it firmly. Size is stated for part of the rows, as once, few or many counts, or as a class when the clone is expanded.

size: many; D: TRBD2; J: TRBJ2-1; V: TRBV7-3; CDR3: CASSLEGLAGDGYNEQFF; DNA: TGTGCCAGCAGCTTAGAGGGACTAGCGGGAGACGGGTACAATGAGCAGTTCTTC
size: few; D: TRBD2; J: TRBJ2-1; V: TRBV27; CDR3: CASSFSGTSGNNEQFF; DNA: TGTGCCAGCAGTTTTTCCGGGACTAGCGGGAACAATGAGCAGTTCTTC
size: many; D: TRBD2; J: TRBJ2-1; V: TRBV19; CDR3: CASSPGLAENNEQFF; DNA: TGTGCCAGTAGTCCGGGACTAGCGGAGAACAATGAGCAGTTCTTC
size: many; D: -; J: TRBJ1-5; V: TRBV6-1; CDR3: CASTTAGNQPQHF; DNA: TGTGCCAGCACGACAGCCGGCAATCAGCCCCAGCATTTT
size: many; D: -; J: TRBJ2-6; V: TRBV7-8; CDR3: CASSHLRGKGANVLTF; DNA: TGTGCCAGCAGCCATCTCAGGGGCAAAGGGGCCAACGTCCTGACTTTC
size: -; D: -; J: TRBJ2-3; V: TRBV29-1; CDR3: CSVGLGRVWGAPDTQYF; DNA: TGCAGCGTTGGTCTTGGGAGGGTGTGGGGGGCCCCAGATACGCAGTATTTT
size: medium-sized; D: TRBD1; J: TRBJ1-1; V: TRBV7-3; CDR3: CASSTSGGAAEAFF; DNA: TGTGCCAGCAGCACCTCAGGGGGCGCGGCTGAAGCTTTCTTT
size: many; D: -; J: TRBJ1-5; V: TRBV19; CDR3: CASRETGTNQPQHF; DNA: TGTGCCAGTAGAGAAACAGGGACCAATCAGCCCCAGCATTTT
size: many; D: -; J: TRBJ2-7; V: TRBV15; CDR3: CATRRENLMGEQYF; DNA: TGTGCCACCCGACGGGAAAACCTAATGGGCGAGCAGTACTTC
size: many; D: -; J: TRBJ2-5; V: TRBV7-2; CDR3: CASSLGSVTETQYF; DNA: TGTGCCAGCAGCTTAGGCAGCGTAACAGAGACCCAGTACTTC
size: many; D: -; J: TRBJ1-2; V: TRBV5-4; CDR3: CASSHQGTGYGYTF; DNA: TGTGCCAGCAGCCACCAGGGTACGGGCTATGGCTACACCTTC
size: few; D: -; J: TRBJ2-7; V: TRBV4-2; CDR3: CASSQAGIVYEQYF; DNA: TGTGCCAGCAGCCAGGCGGGAATTGTATACGAGCAGTACTTC
size: few; D: TRBD1; J: TRBJ2-7; V: TRBV9; CDR3: CASSLRQGPGEQYF; DNA: TGTGCCAGCAGCCTCCGACAGGGGCCGGGAGAGCAGTACTTC
size: many; D: -; J: TRBJ1-1; V: TRBV2; CDR3: CASRPTGLPNTEAFF; DNA: TGTGCCAGCAGGCCAACAGGTCTCCCCAACACTGAAGCTTTCTTT
size: many; D: TRBD2; J: TRBJ2-2; V: TRBV6-4; CDR3: CASSDEAGGSGELFF; DNA: TGTGCCAGCAGTGACGAAGCGGGAGGGTCCGGGGAGCTGTTTTTT
size: -; D: -; J: TRBJ2-3; V: TRBV6-1; CDR3: CASRNSGFTDTQYF; DNA: TGTGCCAGCAGAAACAGCGGATTCACAGATACGCAGTATTTT
size: medium-sized; D: -; J: TRBJ1-1; V: TRBV19; CDR3: CALRGGTEAFF; DNA: TGTGCCCTAAGAGGGGGCACTGAAGCTTTCTTT
size: -; D: -; J: TRBJ1-5; V: TRBV19; CDR3: CASSLLTGQSNAQPQHF; DNA: TGTGCCAGTAGCCTTTTAACGGGACAATCAAATGCGCAGCCCCAGCATTTT
size: many; D: TRBD2; J: TRBJ2-5; V: TRBV7-2; CDR3: CASRKGLAGQETQYF; DNA: TGTGCCAGCAGGAAAGGACTAGCGGGGCAAGAGACCCAGTACTTC
size: many; D: TRBD1; J: TRBJ1-5; V: TRBV5-5; CDR3: CASSSGGAGQPQHF; DNA: TGTGCCAGCAGCTCAGGGGGCGCGGGTCAGCCCCAGCATTTT
size: -; D: TRBD2; J: TRBJ2-1; V: TRBV7-9; CDR3: CASSPDFLAGYNEQFF; DNA: TGTGCCAGCAGCCCCGACTTCCTAGCGGGGTACAATGAGCAGTTCTTC
size: -; D: TRBD1; J: TRBJ1-1; V: TRBV29-1; CDR3: CSVGTGNTEAFF; DNA: TGCAGCGTGGGGACAGGGAACACTGAAGCTTTCTTT
size: many; D: TRBD2; J: TRBJ2-2; V: TRBV10-3; CDR3: CAISGGGFLGGELFF; DNA: TGTGCCATCAGTGGGGGGGGGTTTCTCGGCGGGGAGCTGTTTTTT
size: many; D: TRBD1; J: TRBJ1-2; V: TRBV19; CDR3: CASSSEGATSGGYTF; DNA: TGTGCCAGTAGTTCCGAGGGGGCCACCTCCGGGGGCTACACCTTC
size: few; D: -; J: TRBJ2-7; V: TRBV18; CDR3: CASATLHYEQYF; DNA: TGTGCCAGCGCGACTCTCCACTACGAGCAGTACTTC
size: many; D: -; J: TRBJ1-6; V: TRBV12-5; CDR3: CASGGQNNSPLHF; DNA: TGTGCTAGTGGCGGACAGAATAATTCACCCCTCCACTTT
size: many; D: -; J: TRBJ1-6; V: TRBV7-9; CDR3: CASSFRGDSPLHF; DNA: TGTGCCAGCAGCTTCAGGGGAGATTCACCCCTCCACTTT
size: many; D: TRBD1; J: TRBJ2-2; V: TRBV6-5; CDR3: CASTRQGNTGELFF; DNA: TGTGCCAGCACCCGACAGGGCAACACCGGGGAGCTGTTTTTT
size: many; D: TRBD2; J: TRBJ2-2; V: TRBV5-4; CDR3: CASSPSGGASGELFF; DNA: TGTGCCAGCAGCCCTAGCGGGGGGGCCTCCGGGGAGCTGTTTTTT
size: few; D: -; J: TRBJ2-1; V: TRBV7-2; CDR3: CASSPPLANNEQFF; DNA: TGTGCCAGCAGCCCTCCTCTAGCCAACAATGAGCAGTTCTTC
size: many; D: -; J: TRBJ2-6; V: TRBV15; CDR3: CATSRSTLDRFSGANVLTF; DNA: TGTGCCACCAGCAGATCTACGCTCGACAGGTTCTCTGGGGCCAACGTCCTGACTTTC
size: few; D: -; J: TRBJ1-6; V: TRBV5-4; CDR3: CASSLGENSPLHF; DNA: TGTGCCAGCAGCTTAGGGGAAAATTCACCCCTCCACTTT
size: many; D: TRBD2; J: TRBJ2-1; V: TRBV28; CDR3: CASRKFGGSLNEQFF; DNA: TGTGCCAGCAGAAAGTTTGGCGGGAGCCTCAATGAGCAGTTCTTC
size: few; D: -; J: TRBJ1-2; V: TRBV21-1; CDR3: CASSKEAGTGKGYTF; DNA: TGTGCCAGCAGCAAAGAGGCTGGGACAGGGAAGGGCTACACCTTC
size: many; D: -; J: TRBJ2-6; V: TRBV19; CDR3: CASSMYSGSGANVLTF; DNA: TGTGCCAGTAGTATGTATAGCGGCTCTGGGGCCAACGTCCTGACTTTC
size: many; D: -; J: TRBJ1-2; V: TRBV6-5; CDR3: CASKGENYGYTF; DNA: TGTGCCAGCAAAGGGGAAAACTATGGCTACACCTTC
size: many; D: TRBD1; J: TRBJ2-7; V: TRBV2; CDR3: CASSSGTGDYEQYF; DNA: TGTGCCAGCAGTTCCGGGACAGGCGACTACGAGCAGTACTTC
size: many; D: TRBD2; J: TRBJ2-5; V: TRBV5-6; CDR3: CASSLGREGETQYF; DNA: TGTGCCAGCAGCTTGGGCAGGGAGGGAGAGACCCAGTACTTC
size: -; D: TRBD2; J: TRBJ2-1; V: TRBV2; CDR3: CASGREATGLLNEQFF; DNA: TGTGCCAGCGGGAGGGAGGCGACGGGGCTTTTGAATGAGCAGTTCTTC
size: few; D: -; J: TRBJ1-4; V: TRBV9; CDR3: CASSVEGVPNEKLFF; DNA: TGTGCCAGCAGCGTAGAGGGGGTACCCAATGAAAAACTGTTTTTT
size: few; D: -; J: TRBJ2-5; V: TRBV5-1; CDR3: CASSVDTLYQETQYF; DNA: TGCGCCAGCAGCGTGGACACATTGTACCAAGAGACCCAGTACTTC
size: many; D: TRBD1; J: TRBJ1-6; V: TRBV7-8; CDR3: CASSPDGAGGLSYNSPLHF; DNA: TGTGCCAGCAGCCCAGATGGGGCAGGGGGCCTCTCCTATAATTCACCCCTCCACTTT